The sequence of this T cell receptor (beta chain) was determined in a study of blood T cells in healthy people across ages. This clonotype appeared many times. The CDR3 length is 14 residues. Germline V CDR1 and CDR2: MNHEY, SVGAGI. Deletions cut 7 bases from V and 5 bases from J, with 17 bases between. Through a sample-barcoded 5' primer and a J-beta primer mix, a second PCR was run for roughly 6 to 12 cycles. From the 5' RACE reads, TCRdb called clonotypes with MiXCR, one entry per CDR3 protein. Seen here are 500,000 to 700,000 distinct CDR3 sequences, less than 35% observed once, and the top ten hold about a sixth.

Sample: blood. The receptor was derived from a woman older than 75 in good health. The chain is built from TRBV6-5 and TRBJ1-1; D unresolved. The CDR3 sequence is CASNSAGPRTEAFF. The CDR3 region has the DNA TGTGCCAGCAATTCGGCCGGTCCCCGGACTGAAGCTTTCTTT.